This T cell receptor (beta chain) was sequenced during a study of T cells in Graves' hyperthyroidism and ophthalmopathy. This clonotype has ten or more counts. Its antigen is not known. One junction end disagrees with the germline gene, perhaps due to a read error. Germline V gene lookup returns CDR1 SNHLY and CDR2 FYNNEI. The length of the CDR3 is 15 residues. Amplified TCR beta CDR3 regions came from RNA transcripts. The HTBI primer set drove a first-round RT-PCR of the TCR CDR3. TCRdb analysed the multiplex PCR reads with MiXCR anew, one entry per CDR3 protein. The table has 450,000 to 650,000 distinct CDR3 sequences, approximately 15% seen once. Whole-study results and caveats: Most clonotypes expanded in the thyroid (above 0.001) were also present in blood.

V and J are TRBV2 and TRBJ2-7; the D is unclear. The source is a woman between 18 and 29 years old with Graves' ophthalmopathy. Source material: blood. The CDR3 nucleotides read TGTGCCAGCAGTGAAGCTTTAGGGTACTCCCACGAGCAGTACTTC. This codes for CASSEALGYSHEQYF. Using reference TRBV2 and TRBJ2-7 for the parts outside the CDR3, the full variable domain is EPEVTQTPSHQVTQMGQEVILRCVPISNHLYFYWYRQILGQKVEFLVSFYNNEISEKSEIFDDQFSVERPDGSNFTLKIRSTKLEDSAMYFCASSEALGYSHEQYFGPGTRLTVT.